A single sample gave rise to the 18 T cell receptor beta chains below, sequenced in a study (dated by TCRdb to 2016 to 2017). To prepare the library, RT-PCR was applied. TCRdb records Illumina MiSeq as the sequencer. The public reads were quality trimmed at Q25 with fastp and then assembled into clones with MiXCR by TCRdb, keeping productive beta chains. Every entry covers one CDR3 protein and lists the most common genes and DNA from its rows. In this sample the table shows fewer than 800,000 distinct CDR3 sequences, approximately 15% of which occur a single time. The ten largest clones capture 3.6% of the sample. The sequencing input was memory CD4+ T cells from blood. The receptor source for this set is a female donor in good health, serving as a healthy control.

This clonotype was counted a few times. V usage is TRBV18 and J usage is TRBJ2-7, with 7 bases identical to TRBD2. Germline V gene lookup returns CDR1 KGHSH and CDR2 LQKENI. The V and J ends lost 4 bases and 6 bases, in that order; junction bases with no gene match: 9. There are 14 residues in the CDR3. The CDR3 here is CASSLSNLAVEQYF. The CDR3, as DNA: TGTGCCAGCTCACTTTCAAACCTAGCGGTCGAGCAGTACTTC. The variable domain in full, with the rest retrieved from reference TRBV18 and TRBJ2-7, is NAGVMQNPRHLVRRRGQEARLRCSPMKGHSHVYWYRQLPEEGLKFMVYLQKENIIDESGMPKERFSAEFPKEGPSILRIQQVVRGDSAAYFCASSLSNLAVEQYFGPGTRLTVT.

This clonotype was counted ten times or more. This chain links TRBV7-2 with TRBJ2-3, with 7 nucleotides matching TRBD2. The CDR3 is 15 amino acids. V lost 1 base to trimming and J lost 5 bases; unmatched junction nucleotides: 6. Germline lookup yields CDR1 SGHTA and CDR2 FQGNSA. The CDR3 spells CASSLGGRARDTQYF. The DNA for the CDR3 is TGTGCCAGCAGCTTAGGAGGGAGGGCACGAGATACGCAGTATTTT.

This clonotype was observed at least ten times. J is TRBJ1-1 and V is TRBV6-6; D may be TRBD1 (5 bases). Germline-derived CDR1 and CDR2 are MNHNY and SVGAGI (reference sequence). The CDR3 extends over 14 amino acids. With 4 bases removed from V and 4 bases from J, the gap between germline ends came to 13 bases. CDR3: CASSWAGSSTEAFF. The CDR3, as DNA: TGTGCCAGCAGTTGGGCAGGGAGTAGCACTGAAGCTTTCTTT.

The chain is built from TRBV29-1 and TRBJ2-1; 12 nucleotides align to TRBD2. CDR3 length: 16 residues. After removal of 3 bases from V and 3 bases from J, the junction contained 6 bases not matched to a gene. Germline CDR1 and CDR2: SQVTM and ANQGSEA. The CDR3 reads CSVELAGGLGYNEQFF. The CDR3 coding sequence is TGCAGCGTTGAGCTAGCGGGGGGGCTCGGCTACAATGAGCAGTTCTTC.

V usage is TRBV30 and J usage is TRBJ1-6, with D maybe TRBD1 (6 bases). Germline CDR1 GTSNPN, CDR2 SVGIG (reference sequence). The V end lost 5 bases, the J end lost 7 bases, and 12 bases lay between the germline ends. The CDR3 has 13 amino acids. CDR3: CAWSSGQNSPLHF. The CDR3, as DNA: TGTGCCTGGTCCTCGGGACAAAATTCACCCCTCCACTTT.

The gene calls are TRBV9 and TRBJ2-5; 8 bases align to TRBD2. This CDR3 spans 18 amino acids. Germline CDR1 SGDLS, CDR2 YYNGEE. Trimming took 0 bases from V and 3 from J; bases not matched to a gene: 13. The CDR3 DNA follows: TGTGCCAGCAGCGTAGGGGGAGGCGGGAGGTCGGTGGAAGAGACCCAGTACTTC. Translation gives CASSVGGGGRSVEETQYF.

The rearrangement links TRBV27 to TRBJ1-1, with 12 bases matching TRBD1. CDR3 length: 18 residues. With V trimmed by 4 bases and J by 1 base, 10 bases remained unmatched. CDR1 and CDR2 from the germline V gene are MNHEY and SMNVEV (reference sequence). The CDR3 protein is CASSYPRDRGQRNTEAFF. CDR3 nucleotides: TGTGCCAGCAGTTACCCCCGGGACAGGGGGCAACGGAACACTGAAGCTTTCTTT.

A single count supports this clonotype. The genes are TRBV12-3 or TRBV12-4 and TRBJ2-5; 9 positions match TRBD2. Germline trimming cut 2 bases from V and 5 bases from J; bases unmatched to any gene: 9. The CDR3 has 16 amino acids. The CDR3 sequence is CASSLNAGLAGETQYF. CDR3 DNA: TGTGCCAGCAGTTTAAATGCGGGACTAGCAGGGGAGACCCAGTACTTC.

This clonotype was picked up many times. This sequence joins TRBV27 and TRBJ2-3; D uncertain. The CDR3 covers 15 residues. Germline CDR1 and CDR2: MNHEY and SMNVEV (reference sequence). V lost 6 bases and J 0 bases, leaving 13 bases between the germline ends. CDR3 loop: CASRGGKFSTDTQYF. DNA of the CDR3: TGTGCCAGCAGAGGCGGAAAATTTAGCACAGATACGCAGTATTTT.

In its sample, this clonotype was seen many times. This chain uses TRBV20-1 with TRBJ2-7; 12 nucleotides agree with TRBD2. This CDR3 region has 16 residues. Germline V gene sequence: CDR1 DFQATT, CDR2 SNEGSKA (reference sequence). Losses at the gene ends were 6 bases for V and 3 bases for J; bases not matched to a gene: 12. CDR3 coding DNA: TGCAGTGCCACCCCCATTGGACTAGCGGGGAACTACGAGCAGTACTTC. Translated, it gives CSATPIGLAGNYEQYF.

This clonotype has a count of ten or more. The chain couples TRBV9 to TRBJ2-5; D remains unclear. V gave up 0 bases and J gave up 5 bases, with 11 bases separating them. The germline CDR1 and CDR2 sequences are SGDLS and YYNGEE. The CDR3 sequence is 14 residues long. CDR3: CASSVDGLSETQYF. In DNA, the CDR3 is TGTGCCAGCAGCGTAGATGGATTGTCGGAGACCCAGTACTTC.

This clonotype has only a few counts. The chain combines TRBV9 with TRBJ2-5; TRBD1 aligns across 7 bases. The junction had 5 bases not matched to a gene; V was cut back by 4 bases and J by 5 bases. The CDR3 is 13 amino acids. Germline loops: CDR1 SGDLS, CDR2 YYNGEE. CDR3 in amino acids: CASSTQGVETQYF. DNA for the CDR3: TGTGCCAGCAGCACTCAGGGGGTCGAGACCCAGTACTTC. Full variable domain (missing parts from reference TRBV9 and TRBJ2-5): DSGVTQTPKHLITATGQRVTLRCSPRSGDLSVYWYQQSLDQGLQFLIQYYNGEERAKGNILERFSAQQFPDLHSELNLSSLELGDSALYFCASSTQGVETQYFGPGTRLLVL.

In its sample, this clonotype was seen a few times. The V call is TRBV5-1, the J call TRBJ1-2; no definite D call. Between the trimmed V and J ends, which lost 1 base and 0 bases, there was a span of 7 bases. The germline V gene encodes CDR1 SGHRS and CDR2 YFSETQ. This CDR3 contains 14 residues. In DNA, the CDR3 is TGCGCCAGCAGCTTGTTTGAAACTAACTATGGCTACACCTTC. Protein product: CASSLFETNYGYTF. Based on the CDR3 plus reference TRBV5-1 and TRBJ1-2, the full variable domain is KAGVTQTPRYLIKTRGQQVTLSCSPISGHRSVSWYQQTPGQGLQFLFEYFSETQRNKGNFPGRFSGRQFSNSRSEMNVSTLELGDSALYLCASSLFETNYGYTFGSGTRLTVV.

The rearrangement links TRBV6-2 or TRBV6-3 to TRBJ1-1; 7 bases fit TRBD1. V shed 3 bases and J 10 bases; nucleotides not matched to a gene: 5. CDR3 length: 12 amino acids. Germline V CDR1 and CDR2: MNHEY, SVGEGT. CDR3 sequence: CASSYQGGSAFF. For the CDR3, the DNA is TGTGCCAGCAGTTATCAGGGGGGCTCAGCTTTCTTT.

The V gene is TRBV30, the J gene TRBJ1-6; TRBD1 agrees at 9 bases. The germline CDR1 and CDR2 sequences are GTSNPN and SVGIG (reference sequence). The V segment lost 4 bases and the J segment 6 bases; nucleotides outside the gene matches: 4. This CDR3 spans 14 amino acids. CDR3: CAWTMGQGNSPLHF. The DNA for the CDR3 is TGTGCCTGGACCATGGGACAGGGTAATTCACCCCTCCACTTT.

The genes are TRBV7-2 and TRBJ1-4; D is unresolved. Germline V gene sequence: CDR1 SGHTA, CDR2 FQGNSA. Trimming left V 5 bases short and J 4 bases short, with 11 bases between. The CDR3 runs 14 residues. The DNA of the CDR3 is TGTGCCAGCAGCCTGAGACGGAGTAATGAAAAACTGTTTTTT. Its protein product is CASSLRRSNEKLFF.

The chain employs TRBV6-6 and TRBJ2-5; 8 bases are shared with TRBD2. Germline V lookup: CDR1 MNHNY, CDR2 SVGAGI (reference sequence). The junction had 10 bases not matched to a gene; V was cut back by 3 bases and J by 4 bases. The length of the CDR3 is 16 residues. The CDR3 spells CASSYQPGLGGETQYF. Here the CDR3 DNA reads TGTGCCAGCAGTTATCAACCGGGACTAGGGGGAGAGACCCAGTACTTC.

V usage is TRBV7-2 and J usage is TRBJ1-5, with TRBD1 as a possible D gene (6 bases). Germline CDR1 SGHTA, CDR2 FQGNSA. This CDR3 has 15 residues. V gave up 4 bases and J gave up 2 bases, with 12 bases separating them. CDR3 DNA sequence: TGTGCCAGCAGCTCAGGGGCCGCCGGCAATCAGCCCCAGCATTTT. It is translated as CASSSGAAGNQPQHF.